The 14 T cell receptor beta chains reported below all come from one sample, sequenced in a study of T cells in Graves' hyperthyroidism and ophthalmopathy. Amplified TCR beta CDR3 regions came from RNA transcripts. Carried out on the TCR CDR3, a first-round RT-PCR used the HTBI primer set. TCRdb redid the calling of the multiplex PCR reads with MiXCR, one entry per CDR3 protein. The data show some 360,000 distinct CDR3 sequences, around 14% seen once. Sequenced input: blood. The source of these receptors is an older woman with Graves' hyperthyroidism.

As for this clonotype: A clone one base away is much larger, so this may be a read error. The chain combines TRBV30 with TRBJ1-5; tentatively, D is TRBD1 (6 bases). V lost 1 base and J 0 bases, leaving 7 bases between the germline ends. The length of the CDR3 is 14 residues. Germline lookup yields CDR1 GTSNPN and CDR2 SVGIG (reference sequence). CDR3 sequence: CAWSDRVSNQPQHF. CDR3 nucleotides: TGTGCCTGGAGTGACAGGGTTAGCAATCAGCCCCAGCATTTT.

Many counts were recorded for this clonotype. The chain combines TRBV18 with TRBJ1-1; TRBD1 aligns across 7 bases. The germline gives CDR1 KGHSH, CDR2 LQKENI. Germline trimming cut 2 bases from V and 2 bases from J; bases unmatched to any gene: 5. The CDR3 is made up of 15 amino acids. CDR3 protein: CASSPAGGINTEAFF. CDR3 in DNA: TGTGCCAGCTCACCAGCAGGGGGGATAAACACTGAAGCTTTCTTT.

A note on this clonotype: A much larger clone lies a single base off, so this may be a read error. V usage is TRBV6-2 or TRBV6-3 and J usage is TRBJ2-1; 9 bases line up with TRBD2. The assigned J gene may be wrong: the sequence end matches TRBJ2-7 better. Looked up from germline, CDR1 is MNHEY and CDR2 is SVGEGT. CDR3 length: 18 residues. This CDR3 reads CASRAGTASGKNDNEQYF. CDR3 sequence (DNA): TGTGCCAGCAGAGCCGGGACAGCTAGCGGGAAGAACGACAATGAGCAGTACTTC.

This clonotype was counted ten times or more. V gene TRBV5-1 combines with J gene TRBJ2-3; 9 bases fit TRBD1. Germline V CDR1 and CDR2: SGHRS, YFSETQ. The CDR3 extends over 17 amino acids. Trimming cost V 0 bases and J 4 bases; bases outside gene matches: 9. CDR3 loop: CASSLVMTGGRADTQYF. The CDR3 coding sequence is TGCGCCAGCAGCTTGGTAATGACAGGGGGTCGGGCAGATACGCAGTATTTT.

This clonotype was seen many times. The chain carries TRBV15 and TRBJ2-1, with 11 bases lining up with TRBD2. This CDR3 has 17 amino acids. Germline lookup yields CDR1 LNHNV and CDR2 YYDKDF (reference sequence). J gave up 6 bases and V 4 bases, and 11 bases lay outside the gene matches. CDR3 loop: CATSKLILAGVGNEQFF. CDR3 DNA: TGTGCCACCAGCAAGTTGATACTAGCGGGAGTGGGCAATGAGCAGTTCTTC. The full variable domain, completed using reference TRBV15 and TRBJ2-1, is DAMVIQNPRYQVTQFGKPVTLSCSQTLNHNVMYWYQQKSSQAPKLLFHYYDKDFNNEADTPDNFQSRRPNTSFCFLDIRSPGLGDTAMYLCATSKLILAGVGNEQFFGPGTRLTVL.

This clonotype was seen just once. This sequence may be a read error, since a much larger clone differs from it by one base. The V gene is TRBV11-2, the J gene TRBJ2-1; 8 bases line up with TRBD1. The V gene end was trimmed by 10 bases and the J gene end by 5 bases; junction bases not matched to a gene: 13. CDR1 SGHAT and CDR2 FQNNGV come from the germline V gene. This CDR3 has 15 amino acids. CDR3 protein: CANSEAQGANNEQFF. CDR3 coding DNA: TGTGCCAACAGTGAAGCGCAGGGGGCGAACAATGAGCAGTTCTTC.

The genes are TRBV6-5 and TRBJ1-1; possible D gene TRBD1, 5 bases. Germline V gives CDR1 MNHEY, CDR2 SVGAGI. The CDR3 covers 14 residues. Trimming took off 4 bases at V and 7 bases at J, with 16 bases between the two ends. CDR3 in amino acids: CASSSDQGLREAFF. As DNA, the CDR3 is TGTGCCAGCAGTTCCGATCAGGGATTACGTGAAGCTTTCTTT.

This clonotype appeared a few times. The CDR3 loop reads CASSPAGTGTNEQFF. For the CDR3, the DNA is TGTGCCAGCAGCCCCGCCGGGACTGGGACCAATGAGCAGTTCTTC. The V gene is TRBV3-1, the J gene TRBJ2-1, with TRBD2 as a possible D gene (6 bases). The CDR3 runs to 15 residues. Trimming removed 4 bases from V and 6 bases from J, with 16 bases in between. Germline V gene sequence: CDR1 LGHDT, CDR2 YNNKEL (reference sequence).

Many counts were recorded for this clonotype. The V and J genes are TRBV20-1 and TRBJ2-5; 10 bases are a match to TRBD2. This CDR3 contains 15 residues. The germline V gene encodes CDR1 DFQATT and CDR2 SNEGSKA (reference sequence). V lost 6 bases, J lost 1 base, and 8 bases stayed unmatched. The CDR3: CSAERASGGQETQYF. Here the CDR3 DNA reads TGCAGTGCCGAGAGGGCTAGCGGGGGCCAAGAGACCCAGTACTTC.

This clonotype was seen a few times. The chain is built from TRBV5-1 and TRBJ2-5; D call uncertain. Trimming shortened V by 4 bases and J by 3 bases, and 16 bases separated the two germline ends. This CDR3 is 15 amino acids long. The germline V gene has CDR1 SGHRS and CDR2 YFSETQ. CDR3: CASSPPSLREETQYF. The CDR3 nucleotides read TGCGCCAGCAGCCCCCCGTCGTTGAGAGAAGAGACCCAGTACTTC.

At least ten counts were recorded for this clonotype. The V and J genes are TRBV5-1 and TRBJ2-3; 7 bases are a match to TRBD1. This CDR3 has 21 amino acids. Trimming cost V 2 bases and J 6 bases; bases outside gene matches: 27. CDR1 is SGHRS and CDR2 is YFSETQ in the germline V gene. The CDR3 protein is CASSLPPGQRLSVTLVDTQYF. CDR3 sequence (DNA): TGCGCCAGCAGCTTACCTCCGGGACAGCGACTGTCAGTAACCTTAGTTGATACGCAGTATTTT.

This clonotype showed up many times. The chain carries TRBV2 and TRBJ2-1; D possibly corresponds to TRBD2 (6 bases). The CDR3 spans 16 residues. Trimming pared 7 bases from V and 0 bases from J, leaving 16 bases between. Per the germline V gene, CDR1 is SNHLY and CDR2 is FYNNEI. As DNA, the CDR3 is TGTGCCAGCATCTCCCGGCGGGAAAGCTCCTACAATGAGCAGTTCTTC. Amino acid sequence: CASISRRESSYNEQFF. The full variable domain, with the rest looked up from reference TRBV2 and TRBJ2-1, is EPEVTQTPSHQVTQMGQEVILRCVPISNHLYFYWYRQILGQKVEFLVSFYNNEISEKSEIFDDQFSVERPDGSNFTLKIRSTKLEDSAMYFCASISRRESSYNEQFFGPGTRLTVL.

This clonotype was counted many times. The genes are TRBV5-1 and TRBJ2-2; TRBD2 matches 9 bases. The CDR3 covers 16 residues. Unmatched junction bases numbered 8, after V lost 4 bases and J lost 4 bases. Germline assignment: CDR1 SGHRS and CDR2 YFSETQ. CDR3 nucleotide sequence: TGCGCCAGCAGCCCGGAGACTAGCGGACTCACCGGGGAGCTGTTTTTT. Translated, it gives CASSPETSGLTGELFF.

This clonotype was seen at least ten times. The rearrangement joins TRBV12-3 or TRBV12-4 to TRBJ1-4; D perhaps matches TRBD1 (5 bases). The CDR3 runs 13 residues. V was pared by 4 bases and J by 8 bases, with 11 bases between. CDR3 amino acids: CASSSQGREKLFF. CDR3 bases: TGTGCCAGCAGTTCCCAGGGACGGGAAAAACTGTTTTTT.